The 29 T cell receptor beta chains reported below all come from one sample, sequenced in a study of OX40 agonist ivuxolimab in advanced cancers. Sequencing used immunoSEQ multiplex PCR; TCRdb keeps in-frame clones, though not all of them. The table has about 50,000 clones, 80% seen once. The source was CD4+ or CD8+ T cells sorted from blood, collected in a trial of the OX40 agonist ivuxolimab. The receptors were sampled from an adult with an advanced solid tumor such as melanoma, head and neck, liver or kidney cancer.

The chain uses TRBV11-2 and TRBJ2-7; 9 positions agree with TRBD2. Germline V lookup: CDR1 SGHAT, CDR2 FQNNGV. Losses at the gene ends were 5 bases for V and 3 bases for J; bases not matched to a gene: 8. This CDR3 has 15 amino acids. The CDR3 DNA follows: TGTGCCAGCAGCCGGGGGGCTAGCGGGAACTACGAGCAGTACTTC. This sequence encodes CASSRGASGNYEQYF.

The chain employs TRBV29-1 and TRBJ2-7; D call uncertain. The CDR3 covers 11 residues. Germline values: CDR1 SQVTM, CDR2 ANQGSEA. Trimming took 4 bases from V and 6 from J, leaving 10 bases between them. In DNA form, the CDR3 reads TGCAGCGTTGCAAACGGCGGCGAGCAGTACTTC. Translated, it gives CSVANGGEQYF.

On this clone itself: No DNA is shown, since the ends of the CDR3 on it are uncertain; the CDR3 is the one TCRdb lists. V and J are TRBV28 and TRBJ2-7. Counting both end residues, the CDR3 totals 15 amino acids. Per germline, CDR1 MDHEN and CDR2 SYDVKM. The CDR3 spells CASILGRGLGYEQYF.

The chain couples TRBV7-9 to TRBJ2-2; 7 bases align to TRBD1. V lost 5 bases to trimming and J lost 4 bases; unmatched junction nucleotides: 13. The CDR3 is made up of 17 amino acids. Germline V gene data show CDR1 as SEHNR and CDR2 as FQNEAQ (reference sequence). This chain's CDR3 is CASSISFLGGGTGELFF. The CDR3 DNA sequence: TGTGCCAGCAGCATCTCGTTTCTAGGGGGCGGCACCGGGGAGCTGTTTTTT.

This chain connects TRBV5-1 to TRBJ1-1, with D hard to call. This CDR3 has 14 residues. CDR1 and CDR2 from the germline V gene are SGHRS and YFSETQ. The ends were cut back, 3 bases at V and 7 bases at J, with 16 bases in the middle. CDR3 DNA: TGCGCCAGCAGCTCCCCCGCGTCTGAGGGTGAAGCTTTCTTT. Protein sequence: CASSSPASEGEAFF.

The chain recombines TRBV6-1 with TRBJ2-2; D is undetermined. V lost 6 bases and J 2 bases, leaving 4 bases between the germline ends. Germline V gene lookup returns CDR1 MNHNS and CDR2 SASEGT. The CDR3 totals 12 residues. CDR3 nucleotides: TGTGCCAGCAGCCCAAACACCGGGGAGCTGTTTTTT. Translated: CASSPNTGELFF.

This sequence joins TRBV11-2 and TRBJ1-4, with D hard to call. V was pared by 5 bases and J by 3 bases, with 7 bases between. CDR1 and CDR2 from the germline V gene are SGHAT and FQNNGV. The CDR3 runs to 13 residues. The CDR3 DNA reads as TGTGCCAGCAGCCGGGCCTCTAATGAAAAACTGTTTTTT. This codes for CASSRASNEKLFF.

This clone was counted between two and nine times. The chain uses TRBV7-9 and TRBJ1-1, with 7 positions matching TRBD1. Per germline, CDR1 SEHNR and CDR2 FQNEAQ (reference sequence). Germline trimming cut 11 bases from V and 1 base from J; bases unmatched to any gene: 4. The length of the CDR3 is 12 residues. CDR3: CAGRTGNTEAFF. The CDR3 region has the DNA TGTGCCGGACGGACAGGGAACACTGAAGCTTTCTTT.

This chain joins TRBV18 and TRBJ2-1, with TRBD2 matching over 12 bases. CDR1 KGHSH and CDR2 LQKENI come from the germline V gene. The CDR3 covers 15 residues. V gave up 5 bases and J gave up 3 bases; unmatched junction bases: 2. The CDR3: CASSKTSGSYNEQFF. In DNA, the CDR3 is TGTGCCAGCTCAAAGACTAGCGGGAGCTACAATGAGCAGTTCTTC.

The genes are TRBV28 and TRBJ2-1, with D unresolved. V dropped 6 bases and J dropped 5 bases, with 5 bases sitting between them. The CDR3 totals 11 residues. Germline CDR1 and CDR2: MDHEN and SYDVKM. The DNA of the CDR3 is TGTGCCAGCAGACGAGACAATGAGCAGTTCTTC. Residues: CASRRDNEQFF.

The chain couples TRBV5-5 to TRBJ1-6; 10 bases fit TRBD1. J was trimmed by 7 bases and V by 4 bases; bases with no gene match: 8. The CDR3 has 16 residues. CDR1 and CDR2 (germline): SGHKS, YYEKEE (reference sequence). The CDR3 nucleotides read TGTGCCAGCAGCCAGGGGGACAGGGGTCTGAATTCACCCCTCCACTTT. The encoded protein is CASSQGDRGLNSPLHF.

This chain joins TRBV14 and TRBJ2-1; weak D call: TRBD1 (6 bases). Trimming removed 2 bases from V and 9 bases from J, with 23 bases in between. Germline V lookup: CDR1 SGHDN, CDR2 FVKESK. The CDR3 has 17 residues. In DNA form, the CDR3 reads TGTGCCAGCAGCCAACTTACCTTTACCTCAATACAGGGTGAGCAGTTCTTC. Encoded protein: CASSQLTFTSIQGEQFF.

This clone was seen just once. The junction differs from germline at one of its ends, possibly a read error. The CDR3 coding sequence is TGTGCCAGCTCACCGGTCCCCCAAGAGACCCAGCACTTC. It encodes CASSPVPQETQHF. The gene calls are TRBV18 and TRBJ2-5; D gene unclear. The CDR3 is made up of 13 amino acids. CDR1 and CDR2 (germline): KGHSH, LQKENI.

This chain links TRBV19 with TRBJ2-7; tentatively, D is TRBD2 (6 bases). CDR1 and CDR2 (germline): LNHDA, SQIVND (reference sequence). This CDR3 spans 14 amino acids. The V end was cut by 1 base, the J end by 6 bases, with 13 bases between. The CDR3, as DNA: TGTGCCAGTAGTATAGGATTACGGGAGCGCGAGCAGTACTTC. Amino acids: CASSIGLREREQYF.

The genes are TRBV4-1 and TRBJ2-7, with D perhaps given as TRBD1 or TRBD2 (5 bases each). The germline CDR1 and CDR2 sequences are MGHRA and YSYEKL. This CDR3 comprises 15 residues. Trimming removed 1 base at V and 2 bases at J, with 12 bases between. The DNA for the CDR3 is TGCGCCAGCAGCCAAGGGGACCTCCGAGCCTACGAGCAGTACTTC. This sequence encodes CASSQGDLRAYEQYF.

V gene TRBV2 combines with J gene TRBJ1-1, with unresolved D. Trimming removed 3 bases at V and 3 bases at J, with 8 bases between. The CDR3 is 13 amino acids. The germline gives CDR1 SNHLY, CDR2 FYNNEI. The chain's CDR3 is CASSELGYTEAFF. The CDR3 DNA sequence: TGTGCCAGCAGTGAGCTGGGATACACTGAAGCTTTCTTT.

In DNA form, the CDR3 reads TGTGCCTGGAGTGTTAAATGGGGCAGTGGAGGGTCAGATACGCAGTATTTT. The encoded protein is CAWSVKWGSGGSDTQYF. The chain recombines TRBV30 with TRBJ2-3; tentative D call: TRBD2 (6 bases). This CDR3 has 17 amino acids. Germline CDR1 and CDR2: GTSNPN and SVGIG (reference sequence). Trimming shortened V by 0 bases and J by 4 bases, and 20 bases separated the two germline ends. Full variable domain (outside the CDR3, taken from reference TRBV30 and TRBJ2-3): SQTIHQWPATLVQPVGSPLSLECTVEGTSNPNLYWYRQAAGRGLQLLFYSVGIGQISSEVPQNLSASRPQDRQFILSSKKLLLSDSGFYLCAWSVKWGSGGSDTQYFGPGTRLTVL.

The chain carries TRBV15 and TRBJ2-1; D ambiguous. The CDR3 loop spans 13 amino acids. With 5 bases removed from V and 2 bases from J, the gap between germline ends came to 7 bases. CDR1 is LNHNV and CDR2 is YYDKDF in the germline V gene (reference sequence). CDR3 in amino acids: CATSLVPYNEQFF. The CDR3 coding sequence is TGTGCCACCAGCTTGGTCCCCTACAATGAGCAGTTCTTC.

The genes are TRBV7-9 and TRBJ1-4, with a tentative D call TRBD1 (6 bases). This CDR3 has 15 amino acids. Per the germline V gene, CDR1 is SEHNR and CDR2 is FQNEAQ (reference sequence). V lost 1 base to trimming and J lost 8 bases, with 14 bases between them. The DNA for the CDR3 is TGTGCCAGCAGCTTAGGACTTACCCAGGGGGAAAAACTGTTTTTT. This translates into CASSLGLTQGEKLFF.

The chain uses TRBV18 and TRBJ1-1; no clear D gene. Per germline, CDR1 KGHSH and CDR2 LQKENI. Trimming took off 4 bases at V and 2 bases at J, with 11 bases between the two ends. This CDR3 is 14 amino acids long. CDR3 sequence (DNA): TGTGCCAGCTCACAAGACCTACTAAACACTGAAGCTTTCTTT. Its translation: CASSQDLLNTEAFF. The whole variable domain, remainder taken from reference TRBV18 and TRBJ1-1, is NAGVMQNPRHLVRRRGQEARLRCSPMKGHSHVYWYRQLPEEGLKFMVYLQKENIIDESGMPKERFSAEFPKEGPSILRIQQVVRGDSAAYFCASSQDLLNTEAFFGQGTRLTVV.

CDR3 sequence (DNA): TGCAGTGTGGGATTTCAGCCCCAGCATTTT. Its translation is CSVGFQPQHF. This chain connects TRBV20-1 to TRBJ1-5; D not certain. This CDR3 has 10 residues. Looked up from germline, CDR1 is DFQATT and CDR2 is SNEGSKA (reference sequence). V was clipped by 7 bases and J by 6 bases, with 7 bases between them.

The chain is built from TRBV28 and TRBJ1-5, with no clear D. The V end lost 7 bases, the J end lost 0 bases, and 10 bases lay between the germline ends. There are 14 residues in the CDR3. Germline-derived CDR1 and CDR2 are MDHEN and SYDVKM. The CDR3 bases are TGTGCCAGCATCCTCAGACGTAGCAATCAGCCCCAGCATTTT. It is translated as CASILRRSNQPQHF.

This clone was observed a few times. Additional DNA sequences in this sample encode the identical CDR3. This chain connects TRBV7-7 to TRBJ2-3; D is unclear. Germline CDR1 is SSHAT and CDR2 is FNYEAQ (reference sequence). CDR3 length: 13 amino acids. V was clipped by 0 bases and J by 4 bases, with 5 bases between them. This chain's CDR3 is CASSLAEADTQYF. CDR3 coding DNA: TGTGCCAGCAGCTTAGCCGAGGCAGATACGCAGTATTTT.

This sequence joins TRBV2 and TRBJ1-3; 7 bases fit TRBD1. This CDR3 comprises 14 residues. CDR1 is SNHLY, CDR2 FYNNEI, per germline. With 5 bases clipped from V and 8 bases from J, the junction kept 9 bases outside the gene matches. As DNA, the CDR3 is TGTGCCAGCAGTAGCTATGACAGGGAGGACACCATATATTTT. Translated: CASSSYDREDTIYF.

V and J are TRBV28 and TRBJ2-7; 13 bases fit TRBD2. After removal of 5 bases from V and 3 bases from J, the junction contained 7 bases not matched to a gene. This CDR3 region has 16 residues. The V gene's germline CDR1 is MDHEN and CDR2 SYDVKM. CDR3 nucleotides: TGTGCCAGCAGTCCTGGCGGACTAGCGGGAGACTACGAGCAGTACTTC. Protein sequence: CASSPGGLAGDYEQYF.

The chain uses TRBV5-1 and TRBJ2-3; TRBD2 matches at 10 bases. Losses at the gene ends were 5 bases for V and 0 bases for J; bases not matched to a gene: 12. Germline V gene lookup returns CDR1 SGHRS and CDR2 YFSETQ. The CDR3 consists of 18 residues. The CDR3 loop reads CASSDGTSAFPSTDTQYF. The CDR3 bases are TGCGCCAGCAGTGACGGGACTAGCGCATTTCCTAGCACAGATACGCAGTATTTT.

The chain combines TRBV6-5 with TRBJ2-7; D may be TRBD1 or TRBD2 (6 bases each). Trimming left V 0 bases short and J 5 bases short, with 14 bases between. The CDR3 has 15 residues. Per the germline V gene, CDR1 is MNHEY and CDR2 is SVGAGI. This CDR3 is CASSYSEGESDEQYF. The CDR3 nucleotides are TGTGCCAGCAGTTACTCGGAGGGGGAGTCGGACGAGCAGTACTTC.

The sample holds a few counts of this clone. The CDR3 DNA reads TGCGCCAGCTCACCGGGACTAGCGGGAGTAGCGACCGAGCAGTACTTC. It translates to CASSPGLAGVATEQYF. The gene calls are TRBV10-1 and TRBJ2-7; 14 bases fit TRBD2. CDR3 length: 16 residues. J lost 6 bases, V lost 8 bases, and 12 bases had no gene match. From germline, CDR1 is WNHNN and CDR2 SYGVQD (reference sequence).

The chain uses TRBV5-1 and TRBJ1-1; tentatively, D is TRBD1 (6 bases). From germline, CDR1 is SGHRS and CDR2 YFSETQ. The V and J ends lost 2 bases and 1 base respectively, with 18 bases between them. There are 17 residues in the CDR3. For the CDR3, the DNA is TGCGCCAGCAGCTTAGGACAGAGAAACTTTAAGAACACTGAAGCTTTCTTT. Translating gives CASSLGQRNFKNTEAFF. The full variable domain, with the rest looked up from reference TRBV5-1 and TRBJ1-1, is KAGVTQTPRYLIKTRGQQVTLSCSPISGHRSVSWYQQTPGQGLQFLFEYFSETQRNKGNFPGRFSGRQFSNSRSEMNVSTLELGDSALYLCASSLGQRNFKNTEAFFGQGTRLTVV.